This T cell receptor beta chain came from a study of blood T cell repertoires in COVID-19. About the study: Whether acute or convalescent, the COVID-19 samples came from the United States, Italy and Spain. Nucleic acid was either cDNA or gDNA, and it came from T cells, B-cell-depleted T cells, or PBMCs.

The CDR3 consists of 14 residues. The V gene's germline CDR1 is MGHDK and CDR2 SYGVNS. V dropped 4 bases and J dropped 5; count of bases not matched to a gene: 8. Methods used by the authors: Amplification of reference gene primers was used by the study to estimate nucleated cell counts. Method: immunoSEQ multiplex PCR; TCRdb's copy keeps in-frame clones and lacks some. V, J and clone size reflect that table, while D and trimming were determined from the DNA. The data contain roughly 380,000 clones, 81% of them singletons. Material: peripheral blood. V usage is TRBV25-1 and J usage is TRBJ2-7; 7 bases are a match to TRBD1. The clonotype comes from a human donor with acute or convalescent COVID-19. The donor label of this sample is uncertain. CDR3 sequence: CASSATGVFNEQYF. Written as DNA, the CDR3 is TGTGCCAGCAGTGCCACAGGGGTCTTTAACGAGCAGTACTTC.